This T cell receptor (beta chain) comes out of a study of T cell clones after liver transplantation. The trim removed 7 bases at V and 0 bases at J, leaving 9 bases unmatched. In germline, CDR1 is SQVTM, CDR2 ANQGSEA. The CDR3 loop spans 16 amino acids. Whole-study results and caveats: In most of the 8 subjects, circulating graft-donor-reactive CD4 TCRbeta sequences fell significantly after transplant. These preliminary findings come from unstandardized post-transplant sampling times. Graft donor-reactive T cells may have migrated into the graft rather than being deleted.

A note on this clone: Its specificity is not known.

Using immunoSEQ multiplex PCR, the repertoire was profiled, and TCRdb retains in-frame clones only, with some absent. This sample has fewer than 110,000 clones, with about 81% found just once. Sequencing was performed on CD4+ T cells from blood, taken approximately 45 months after liver transplant. This sequence was found in a human patient who received a liver transplant. Some T cells may be the graft donor's. V usage is TRBV29-1 and J usage is TRBJ1-1; TRBD1 matches at 12 bases. The CDR3 sequence is CSAFGDRGLVNTEAFF. As DNA, the CDR3 is TGCAGCGCCTTTGGGGACAGGGGGCTGGTGAACACTGAAGCTTTCTTT. Drawing the rest from reference TRBV29-1 and TRBJ1-1, the complete variable domain is SAVISQKPSRDICQRGTSLTIQCQVDSQVTMMFWYRQQPGQSLTLIATANQGSEATYESGFVIDKFPISRPNLTFSTLTVSNMSPEDSSIYLCSAFGDRGLVNTEAFFGQGTRLTVV.